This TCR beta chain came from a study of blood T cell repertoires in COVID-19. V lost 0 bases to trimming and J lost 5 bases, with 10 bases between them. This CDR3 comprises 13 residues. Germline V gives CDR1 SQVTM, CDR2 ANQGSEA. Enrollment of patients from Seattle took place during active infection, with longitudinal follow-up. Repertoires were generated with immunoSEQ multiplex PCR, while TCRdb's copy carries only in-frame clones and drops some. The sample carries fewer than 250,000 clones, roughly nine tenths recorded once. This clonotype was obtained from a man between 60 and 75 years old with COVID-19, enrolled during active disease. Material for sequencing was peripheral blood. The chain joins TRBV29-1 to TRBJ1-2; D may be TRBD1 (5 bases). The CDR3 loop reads CSVEDLTAYGYTF. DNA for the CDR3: TGCAGCGTTGAAGATCTGACAGCTTATGGCTACACCTTC. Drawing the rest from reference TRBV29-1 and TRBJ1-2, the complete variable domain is SAVISQKPSRDICQRGTSLTIQCQVDSQVTMMFWYRQQPGQSLTLIATANQGSEATYESGFVIDKFPISRPNLTFSTLTVSNMSPEDSSIYLCSVEDLTAYGYTFGSGTRLTVV.